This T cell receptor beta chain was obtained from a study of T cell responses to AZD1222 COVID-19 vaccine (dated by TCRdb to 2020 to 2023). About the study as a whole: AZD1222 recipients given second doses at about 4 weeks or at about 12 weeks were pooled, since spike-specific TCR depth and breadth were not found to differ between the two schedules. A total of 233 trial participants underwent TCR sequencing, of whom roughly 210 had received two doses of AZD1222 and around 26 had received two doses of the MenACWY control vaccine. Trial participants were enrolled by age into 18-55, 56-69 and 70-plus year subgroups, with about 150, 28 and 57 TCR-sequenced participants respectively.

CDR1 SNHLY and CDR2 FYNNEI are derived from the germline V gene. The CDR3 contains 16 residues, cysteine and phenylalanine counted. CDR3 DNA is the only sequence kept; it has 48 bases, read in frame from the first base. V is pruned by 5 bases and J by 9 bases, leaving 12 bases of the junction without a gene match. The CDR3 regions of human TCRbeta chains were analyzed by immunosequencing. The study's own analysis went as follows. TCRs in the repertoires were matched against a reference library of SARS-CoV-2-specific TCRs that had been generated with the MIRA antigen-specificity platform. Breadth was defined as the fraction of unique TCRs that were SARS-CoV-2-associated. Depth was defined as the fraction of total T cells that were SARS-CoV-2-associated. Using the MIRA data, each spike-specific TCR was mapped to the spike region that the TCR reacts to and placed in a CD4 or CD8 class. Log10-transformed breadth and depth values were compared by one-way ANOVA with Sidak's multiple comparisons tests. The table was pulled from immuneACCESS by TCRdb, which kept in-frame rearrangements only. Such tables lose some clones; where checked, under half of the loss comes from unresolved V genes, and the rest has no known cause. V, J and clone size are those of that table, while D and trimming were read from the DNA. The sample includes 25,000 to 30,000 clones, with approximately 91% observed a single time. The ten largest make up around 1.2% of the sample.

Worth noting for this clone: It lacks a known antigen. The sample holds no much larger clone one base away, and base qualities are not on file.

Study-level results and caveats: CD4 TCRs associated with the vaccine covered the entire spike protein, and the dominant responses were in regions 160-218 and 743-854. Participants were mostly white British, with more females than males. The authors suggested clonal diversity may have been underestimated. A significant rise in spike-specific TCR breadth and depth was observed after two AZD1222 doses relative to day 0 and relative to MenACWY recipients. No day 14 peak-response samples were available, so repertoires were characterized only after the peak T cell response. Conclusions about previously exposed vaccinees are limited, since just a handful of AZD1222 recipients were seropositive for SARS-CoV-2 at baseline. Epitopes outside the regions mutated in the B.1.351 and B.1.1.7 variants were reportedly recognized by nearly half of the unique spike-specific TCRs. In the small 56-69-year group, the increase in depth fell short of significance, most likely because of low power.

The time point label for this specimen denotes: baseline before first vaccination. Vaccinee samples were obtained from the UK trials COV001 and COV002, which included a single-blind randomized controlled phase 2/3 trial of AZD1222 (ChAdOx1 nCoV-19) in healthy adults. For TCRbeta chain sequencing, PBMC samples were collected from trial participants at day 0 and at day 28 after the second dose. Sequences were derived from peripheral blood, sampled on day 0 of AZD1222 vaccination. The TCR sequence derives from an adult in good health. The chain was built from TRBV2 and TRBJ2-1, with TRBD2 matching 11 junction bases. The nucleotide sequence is TGTGCCAGCAGTCCCCCGAATAGCGGGAGGGCCGGTGAGCAGTTCTTC. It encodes CASSPPNSGRAGEQFF.